What follows describes a single TCR beta chain. It lacks a known antigen. No clone much larger than this one lies a single base away; base qualities are absent. The germline V gene encodes CDR1 MNHEY and CDR2 SVGEGT. Including cysteine and phenylalanine, the CDR3 has 15 amino acids. Solely the CDR3 DNA is kept, with 45 bases framed from the first base. V is reduced by 2 bases and J by 5 bases, leaving a spacing of 15 bases between them. This record belongs to a study of CD8 T cells in Susac syndrome (dated by TCRdb to the late 2010s). A note on the overall study: Whether CD8+ T cell activation and differentiation in Susac syndrome was antigen driven was tested using repertoire sequencing. The paper's findings and limits, for the study overall: The TCR sequencing and HLA analysis was acknowledged to have included a relatively small number of individuals.

RNA was extracted with the RNeasy kit and 0.5 to 1 ug was reverse transcribed using random hexamers. TCR beta CDR3 regions were amplified with the immunoSEQ multiplex PCR assay covering 54 Vbeta and 13 Jbeta segments. Bias from PCR amplification was corrected by using a synthetic template baseline for primer optimization and for computational correction. In the original analysis: Only productive sequences were kept, with reads annotated to V, D and J genes according to IMGT and analyzed in immunoSEQ Analyzer. Clonality was calculated as one minus the Shannon entropy normalized by log2 of the number of productive unique sequences. Public and private clones were assessed among the 100 most prevalent clones of each patient and control. Susac-specific clones were defined as absent from healthy and MS cohorts, 1052 published viral clones and other ImmuneACCESS disease sequences. The public reads were reprocessed in TCRdb via fastp at Q25 and MiXCR, keeping in-frame beta chains. One record per CDR3 amino acid sequence lists the most common genes and DNA. In this record, the V and J calls reflect TCRdb's handling and not the investigators' own analysis. Across this sample there are some 100,000 distinct CDR3 sequences, with about 95% seen only once. The top ten clones comprise more than 0.08% of the sample.

Peripheral blood CD8+ and CD4+ T cells from healthy donors, Susac syndrome patients and multiple sclerosis patients were profiled using high-throughput TCR beta sequencing. Healthy donors were included as age- and sex-matched controls. Bulk CD8+ and CD4+ T cells were purified by magnetic negative isolation, whereas CD8+ TEMRA cells were enriched by FACS. Blood was collected in EDTA tubes and processed within 24 hours, with PBMCs isolated through density gradient centrifugation. PBMCs destined for TCR sequencing were cryopreserved in liquid nitrogen and later thawed in a 37 °C water bath. Purity of sorted or isolated CD4+, CD8+ and CD8+ TEMRA cells was at least 90%.

The rearrangement joined TRBV6-2 or TRBV6-3 to TRBJ2-5; the D gene is perhaps TRBD2, from 5 matching bases. The sequenced material came from CD4+ T cells from PBMCs. The TCR was taken from a human donor in good health. The CDR3 region: CASSYRLADKETQYF. In nucleotides, the sequence is TGTGCCAGCAGTTACCGGCTAGCAGATAAGGAGACCCAGTACTTC.